This T cell receptor beta chain was sequenced for a study of CD4+ T cells in melanoma. General study findings and limits: A reported correlation linked neoantigen-specific CD4+ T cells to CD8+, macrophage and B cell function. Reportedly, melanoma neoantigen-specific CD4+ T cells showed varied differentiation states.

As for this clone: Antigen: not known.

After removal of 2 bases from V and 6 bases from J, the junction contained 7 bases not matched to a gene. The CDR3 totals 15 residues. Germline CDR1 is SGHNT and CDR2 is YYREEE (reference sequence). The table came from immunoSEQ multiplex PCR; TCRdb's copy has only in-frame clones and leaves some out. The data show about 110,000 clones, with 80% to 95% seen just once and 3.3% held by the top ten. V and J are TRBV5-4 and TRBJ2-2, with 7 nucleotides matching TRBD2. The TCR originated in a human donor with melanoma. Sequencing was carried out using peripheral blood. The chain's CDR3 is CASSFIGRRAGELFF. The CDR3 nucleotides read TGTGCCAGCAGCTTTATCGGGAGGCGGGCCGGGGAGCTGTTTTTT.